The 10 T cell receptor beta chains below all came from one sample that was sequenced in a study of blood T cell repertoires in COVID-19. Some clones are missing from TCRdb's copy, which holds only in-frame ones; the method was immunoSEQ multiplex PCR. The sample holds about 330,000 clones; 70% to 90% are singletons and the top ten take approximately 4%. The sequenced sample was peripheral blood. The source of these receptors is a woman aged 50 to 65 with active or convalescent COVID-19.

CDR3 coding DNA: TGTGCCAGCAGCTTTTCAGCCGCCGACAGTTTCACCTATGGCTACACCTTC. Encoded protein: CASSFSAADSFTYGYTF. The chain combines TRBV5-5 with TRBJ1-2; weak D call: TRBD1 (5 bases). CDR1 and CDR2 (germline): SGHKS, YYEKEE (reference sequence). This CDR3 contains 17 residues. V lost 2 bases to trimming and J lost 4 bases, with 21 bases between them.

The table lists this clone with a few counts. The gene calls are TRBV27 and TRBJ1-5, with 10 bases that match TRBD1. CDR3 length: 15 residues. V lost 4 bases to trimming and J lost 7 bases; unmatched junction nucleotides: 7. Germline V CDR1 and CDR2: MNHEY, SMNVEV (reference sequence). CDR3 sequence: CASSSDGTGEQPQHF. The CDR3 DNA follows: TGTGCCAGCAGTTCAGACGGGACAGGGGAACAGCCCCAGCATTTT.

This rearrangement joins TRBV6-5 to TRBJ2-1; a possible D gene is TRBD2 (5 bases). CDR1 MNHEY and CDR2 SVGAGI come from the germline V gene. V was clipped by 6 bases and J by 7 bases, with 16 bases between them. The CDR3 totals 14 residues. The CDR3 DNA reads TGTGCCAGCAGGGCCGGACTTCTTTCAAATGAGCAGTTCTTC. It yields the protein CASRAGLLSNEQFF.

The chain joins TRBV6-2 or TRBV6-3 to TRBJ1-1; maybe TRBD1 (6 bases). Trimming shortened V by 6 bases and J by 5 bases, and 13 bases separated the two germline ends. Germline assignment: CDR1 MNHEY and CDR2 SVGEGT. The CDR3 has 13 amino acids. For the CDR3, the DNA is TGTGCCAGCAGCCAGGGGTATACGACTGAAGCTTTCTTT. Its translation is CASSQGYTTEAFF.

For the CDR3, the DNA is TGCGCCAGCAGACCTGACAACACGAACACCGGGGAGCTGTTTTTT. Translated: CASRPDNTNTGELFF. V is TRBV5-1 and J is TRBJ2-2; no clear D. Germline CDR1 is SGHRS and CDR2 is YFSETQ. The CDR3 loop spans 15 amino acids. The V and J ends lost 5 bases and 0 bases respectively, with 11 bases between them.

The DNA for the CDR3 is TGTGCCAGCAGCTTAACCAGGGGTCTCGGGGAGCTGTTTTTT. Residues: CASSLTRGLGELFF. V is TRBV5-8 and J is TRBJ2-2; D possibly corresponds to TRBD1 (6 bases). V was pared by 2 bases and J by 7 bases, with 12 bases between. This CDR3 contains 14 residues. Per the germline V gene, CDR1 is SGHTS and CDR2 is YDEGEE.

The V gene is TRBV7-6, the J gene TRBJ1-2; no firm D call. CDR1 is SGHVS, CDR2 FNYEAQ, per germline. The CDR3 spans 14 residues. Trimming left V 1 base short and J 0 bases short, with 6 bases between. The CDR3 protein is CASSLGSANYGYTF. In DNA, the CDR3 is TGTGCCAGCAGCTTAGGCAGCGCTAACTATGGCTACACCTTC.

Concerning this clone: A much larger clonotype is one base distant, so this may be a read error. The CDR3 sequence: CASSLARSGNTIYF. The CDR3 nucleotides are TGTGCCAGCAGCTTAGCGCGGTCTGGAAACACCATATATTTT. The J gene is TRBJ1-3, the V gene TRBV7-2; D gene unclear. The V gene lost 0 bases and the J gene lost 1 base, with 4 bases spanning the gap. Germline CDR1 SGHTA, CDR2 FQGNSA. This CDR3 has 14 amino acids.

The J gene is TRBJ2-1, the V gene TRBV7-8, with D maybe TRBD1 (5 bases). This CDR3 is 17 amino acids long. Germline loops: CDR1 SGHVS, CDR2 FQNEAQ. V was cut by 1 base and J by 0 bases, with 13 bases left in between. CDR3 bases: TGTGCCAGCAGCTTAGGGGGCCTTACGAGCTCCTACAATGAGCAGTTCTTC. Translation: CASSLGGLTSSYNEQFF.

The chain uses TRBV10-3 and TRBJ1-1; no clear D. Trimming removed 0 bases at V and 10 bases at J, with 18 bases between. Per germline, CDR1 ENHRY and CDR2 SYGVKD. CDR3 length: 15 amino acids. CDR3: CAISESNANAVLAFF. The DNA for the CDR3 is TGTGCCATCAGTGAGTCGAATGCGAACGCCGTTTTAGCTTTCTTT.